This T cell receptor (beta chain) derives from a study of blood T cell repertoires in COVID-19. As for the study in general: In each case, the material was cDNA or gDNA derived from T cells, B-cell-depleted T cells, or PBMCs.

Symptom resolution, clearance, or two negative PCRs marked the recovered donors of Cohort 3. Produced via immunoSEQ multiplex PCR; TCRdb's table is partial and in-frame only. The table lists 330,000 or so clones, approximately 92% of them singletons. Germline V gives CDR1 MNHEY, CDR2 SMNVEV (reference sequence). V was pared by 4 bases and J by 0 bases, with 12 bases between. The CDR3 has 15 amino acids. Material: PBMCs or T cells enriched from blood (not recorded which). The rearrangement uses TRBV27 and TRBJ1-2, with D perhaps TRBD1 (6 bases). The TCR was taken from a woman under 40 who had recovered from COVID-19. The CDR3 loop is CASSSIQGSNYGYTF. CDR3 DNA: TGTGCCAGCAGTTCTATACAGGGTTCTAACTATGGCTACACCTTC.